This T cell receptor beta chain originates from a study of blood T cell repertoires in COVID-19. The assay was immunoSEQ multiplex PCR, and TCRdb's table has in-frame clones only and misses some. The sample records fewer than 250,000 clones, 84% being singletons. The CDR3 is 12 amino acids. V shed 2 bases and J shed 0 bases, with 2 bases lying between them. The sequenced sample consisted of peripheral blood. This TCR was sampled from a man in his forties or fifties with acute or convalescent COVID-19. This chain links TRBV12-3 or TRBV12-4 with TRBJ2-7; no firm D call. CDR3 in amino acids: CASSLYSYEQYF. In DNA, the CDR3 is TGTGCCAGCAGTTTATACTCCTACGAGCAGTACTTC.